This paragraph reports one T cell receptor (beta chain). TCRdb reprocessed the 5' RACE reads; each CDR3 protein has one entry and no DNA is given. The table for this sample gives approximately 550,000 distinct CDR3 sequences. The data belong to a study of T cells expressing NK-cell markers. The CDR3 contains 14 residues. The chain combines TRBV12-3 or TRBV12-4 with TRBJ2-1; TCRdb picks TRBD1, but there is no DNA to check that call. Input material: blood T cells: a sorted CD56 or NKG2C T cell subset, CD4+ or CD8+ T cells, or bulk PBMC T cells (not recorded which). This TCR was sampled from a man between 18 and 35 years old in good health. The CDR3 loop is CASRSGGGYNEQFF.